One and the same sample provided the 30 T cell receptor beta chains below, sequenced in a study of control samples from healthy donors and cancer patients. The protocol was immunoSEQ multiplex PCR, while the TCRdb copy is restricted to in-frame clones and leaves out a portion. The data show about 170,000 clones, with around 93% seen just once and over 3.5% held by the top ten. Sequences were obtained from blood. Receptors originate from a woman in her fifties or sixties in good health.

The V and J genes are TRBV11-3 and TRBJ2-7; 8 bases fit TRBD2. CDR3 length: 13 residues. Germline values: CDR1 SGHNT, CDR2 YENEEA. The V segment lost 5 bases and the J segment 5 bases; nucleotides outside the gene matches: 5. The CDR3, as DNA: TGTGCCAGCAGCCCTAACGGGGGGGACGAGCAGTACTTC. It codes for CASSPNGGDEQYF.

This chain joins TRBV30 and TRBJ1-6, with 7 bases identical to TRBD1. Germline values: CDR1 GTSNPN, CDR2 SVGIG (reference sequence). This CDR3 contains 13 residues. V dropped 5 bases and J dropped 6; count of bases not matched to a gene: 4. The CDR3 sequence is CAWEQGGNSPLHF. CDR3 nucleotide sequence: TGTGCCTGGGAGCAGGGGGGTAATTCACCCCTCCACTTT.

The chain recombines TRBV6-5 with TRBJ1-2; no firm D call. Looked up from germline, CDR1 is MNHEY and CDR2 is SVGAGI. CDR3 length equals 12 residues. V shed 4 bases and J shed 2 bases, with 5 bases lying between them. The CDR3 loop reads CASSSPNYGYTF. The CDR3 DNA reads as TGTGCCAGCAGTTCCCCAAACTATGGCTACACCTTC.

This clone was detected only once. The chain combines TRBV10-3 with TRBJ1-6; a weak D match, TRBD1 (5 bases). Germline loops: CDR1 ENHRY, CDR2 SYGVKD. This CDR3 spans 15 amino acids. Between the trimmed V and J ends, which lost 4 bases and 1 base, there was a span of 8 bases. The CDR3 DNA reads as TGTGCCATCAGTGCAGGGAATTCCTATAATTCACCCCTCCACTTT. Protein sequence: CAISAGNSYNSPLHF.

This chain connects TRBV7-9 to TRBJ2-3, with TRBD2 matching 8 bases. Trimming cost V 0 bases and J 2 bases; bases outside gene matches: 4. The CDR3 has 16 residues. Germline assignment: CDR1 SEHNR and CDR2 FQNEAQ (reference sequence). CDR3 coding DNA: TGTGCCAGCAGCTTAGCTGCGGGGGGAGTCACAGATACGCAGTATTTT. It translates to CASSLAAGGVTDTQYF. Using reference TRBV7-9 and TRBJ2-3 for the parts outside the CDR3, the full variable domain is DTGVSQNPRHKITKRGQNVTFRCDPISEHNRLYWYRQTLGQGPEFLTYFQNEAQLEKSRLLSDRFSAERPKGSFSTLEIQRTEQGDSAMYLCASSLAAGGVTDTQYFGPGTRLTVL.

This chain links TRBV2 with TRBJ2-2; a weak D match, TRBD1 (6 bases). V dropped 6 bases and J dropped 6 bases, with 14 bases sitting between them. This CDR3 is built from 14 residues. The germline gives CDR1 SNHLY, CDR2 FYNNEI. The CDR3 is CASREQGGPGELFF. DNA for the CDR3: TGTGCCAGCAGGGAACAGGGTGGCCCCGGGGAGCTGTTTTTT.

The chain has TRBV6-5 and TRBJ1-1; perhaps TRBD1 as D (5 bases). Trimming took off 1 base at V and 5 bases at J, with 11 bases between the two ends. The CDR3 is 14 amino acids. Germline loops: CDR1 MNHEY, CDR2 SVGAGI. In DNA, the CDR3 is TGTGCCAGCAGTTACTTCGGGGGGAGAACTGAAGCTTTCTTT. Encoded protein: CASSYFGGRTEAFF.

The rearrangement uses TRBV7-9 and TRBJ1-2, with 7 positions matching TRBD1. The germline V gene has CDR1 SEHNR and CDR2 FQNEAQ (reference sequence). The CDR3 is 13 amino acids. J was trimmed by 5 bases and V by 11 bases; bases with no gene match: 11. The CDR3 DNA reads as TGTGCCGGGAAAGACAGGGTGGGTTATGGCTACACCTTC. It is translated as CAGKDRVGYGYTF.

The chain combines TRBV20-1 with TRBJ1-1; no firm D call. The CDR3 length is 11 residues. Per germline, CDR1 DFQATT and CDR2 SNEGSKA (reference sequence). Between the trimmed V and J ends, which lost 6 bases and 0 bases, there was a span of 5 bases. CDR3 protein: CSARMNTEAFF. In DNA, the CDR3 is TGCAGTGCCAGAATGAACACTGAAGCTTTCTTT.

The CDR3 DNA reads as TGTGCCATAGCGGGACCCCGGAGGGAGACCCAGTACTTC. Protein: CAIAGPRRETQYF. The chain is built from TRBV7-8 and TRBJ2-5; 8 bases are a match to TRBD2. V trimming: 10 bases; J trimming: 5 bases; junction bases outside the gene matches: 9. Per the germline V gene, CDR1 is SGHVS and CDR2 is FQNEAQ. The CDR3 totals 13 residues.

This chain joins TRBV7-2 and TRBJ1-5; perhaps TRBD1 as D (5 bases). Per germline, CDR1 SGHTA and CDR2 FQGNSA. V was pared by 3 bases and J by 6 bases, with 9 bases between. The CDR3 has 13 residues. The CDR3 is CASSFYGAQPQHF. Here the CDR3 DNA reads TGTGCCAGCAGCTTTTACGGGGCTCAGCCCCAGCATTTT.

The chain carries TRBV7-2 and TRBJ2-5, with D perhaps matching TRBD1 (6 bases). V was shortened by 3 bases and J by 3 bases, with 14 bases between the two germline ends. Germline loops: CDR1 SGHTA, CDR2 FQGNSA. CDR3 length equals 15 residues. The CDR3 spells CASSLRVGHEETQYF. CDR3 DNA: TGTGCCAGCAGCTTGAGAGTGGGACACGAAGAGACCCAGTACTTC.

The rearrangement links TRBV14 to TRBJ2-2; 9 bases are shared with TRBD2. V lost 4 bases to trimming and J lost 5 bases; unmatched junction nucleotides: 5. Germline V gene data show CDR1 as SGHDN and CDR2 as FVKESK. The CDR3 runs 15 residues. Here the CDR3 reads CASSPLAGRTGELFF. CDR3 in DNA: TGTGCCAGCAGCCCCCTAGCGGGGAGGACCGGGGAGCTGTTTTTT.

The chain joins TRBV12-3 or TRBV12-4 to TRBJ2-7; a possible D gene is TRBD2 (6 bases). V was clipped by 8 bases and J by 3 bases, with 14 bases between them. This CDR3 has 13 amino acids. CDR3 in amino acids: CASGRLGGYEQYF. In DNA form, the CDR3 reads TGTGCCAGCGGGCGACTGGGGGGCTACGAGCAGTACTTC.

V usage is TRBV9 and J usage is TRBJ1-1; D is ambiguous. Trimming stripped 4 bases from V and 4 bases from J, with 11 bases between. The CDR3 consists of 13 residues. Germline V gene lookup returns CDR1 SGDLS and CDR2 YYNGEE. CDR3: CASSISGVTEAFF. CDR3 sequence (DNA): TGTGCCAGCAGCATAAGCGGGGTCACTGAAGCTTTCTTT.

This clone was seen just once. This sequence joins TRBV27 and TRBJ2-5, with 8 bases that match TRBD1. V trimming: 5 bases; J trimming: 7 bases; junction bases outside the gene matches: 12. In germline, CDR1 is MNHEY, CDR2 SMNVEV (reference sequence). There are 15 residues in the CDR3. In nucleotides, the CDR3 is TGTGCCAGCAGTACGACCGCGGGACAGGTTTGGACCCAGTACTTC. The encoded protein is CASSTTAGQVWTQYF.

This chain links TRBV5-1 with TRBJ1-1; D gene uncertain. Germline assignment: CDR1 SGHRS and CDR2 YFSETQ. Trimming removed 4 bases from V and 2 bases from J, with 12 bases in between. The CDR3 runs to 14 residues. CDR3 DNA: TGCGCCAGCAGCCCAGGAAACACCAACACTGAAGCTTTCTTT. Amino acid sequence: CASSPGNTNTEAFF.

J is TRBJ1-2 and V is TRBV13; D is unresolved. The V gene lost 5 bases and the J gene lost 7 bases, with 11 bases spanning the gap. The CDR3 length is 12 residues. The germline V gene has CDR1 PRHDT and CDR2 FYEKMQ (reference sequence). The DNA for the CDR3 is TGTGCCAGCAGCAGCCGTAATTCTGGCTACACCTTC. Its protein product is CASSSRNSGYTF.

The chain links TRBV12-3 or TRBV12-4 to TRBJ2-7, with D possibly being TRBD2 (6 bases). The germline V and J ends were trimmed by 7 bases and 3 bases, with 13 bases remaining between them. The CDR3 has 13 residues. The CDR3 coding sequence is TGTGCCAGCACCTACGGGAGAATCTACGAGCAGTACTTC. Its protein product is CASTYGRIYEQYF.

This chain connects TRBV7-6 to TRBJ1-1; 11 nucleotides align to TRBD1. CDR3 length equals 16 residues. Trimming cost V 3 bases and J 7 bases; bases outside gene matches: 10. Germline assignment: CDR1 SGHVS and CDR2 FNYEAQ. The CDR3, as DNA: TGTGCCAGCAGCTTTCGGACAGGGGGCGCCGATGGTGAAGCTTTCTTT. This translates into CASSFRTGGADGEAFF.

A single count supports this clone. CDR3 sequence (DNA): TGTGCCAGCAGCTTTACAGGGGCACCCGAAGCTTTCTTT. Residues: CASSFTGAPEAFF. V gene TRBV11-2 combines with J gene TRBJ1-1; TRBD1 aligns across 7 bases. CDR1 is SGHAT and CDR2 is FQNNGV in the germline V gene. The CDR3 totals 13 residues. J was trimmed by 8 bases and V by 3 bases; bases with no gene match: 6.

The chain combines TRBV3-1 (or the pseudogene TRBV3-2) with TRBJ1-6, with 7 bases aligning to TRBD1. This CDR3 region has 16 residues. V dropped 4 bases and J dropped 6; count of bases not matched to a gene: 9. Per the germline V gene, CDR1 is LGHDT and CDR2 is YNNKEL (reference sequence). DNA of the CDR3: TGTGCCAGCAGCCTGGGCCCAGGGGGAGGTAATTCACCCCTCCACTTT. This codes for CASSLGPGGGNSPLHF.

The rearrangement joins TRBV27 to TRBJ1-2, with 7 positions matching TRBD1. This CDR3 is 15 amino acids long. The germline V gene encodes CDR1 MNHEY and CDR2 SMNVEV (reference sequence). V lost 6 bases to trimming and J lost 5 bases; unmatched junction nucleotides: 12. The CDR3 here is CASSHDRDSIYGYTF. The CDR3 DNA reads TGTGCCAGCAGCCATGACAGGGATTCAATTTATGGCTACACCTTC.

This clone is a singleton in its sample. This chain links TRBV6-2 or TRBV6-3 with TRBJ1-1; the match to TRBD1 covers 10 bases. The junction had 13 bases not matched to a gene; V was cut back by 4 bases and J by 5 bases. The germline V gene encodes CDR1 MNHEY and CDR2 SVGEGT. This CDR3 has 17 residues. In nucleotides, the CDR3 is TGTGCCAGCAGTTCCTTGGCCGGGGGGACAGGGGAGACTGAAGCTTTCTTT. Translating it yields CASSSLAGGTGETEAFF.

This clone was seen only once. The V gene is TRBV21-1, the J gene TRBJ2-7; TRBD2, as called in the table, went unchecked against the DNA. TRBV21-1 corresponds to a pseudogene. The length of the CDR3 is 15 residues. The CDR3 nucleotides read TGTGCCAGCAGCAAAGTTCTAGCGGGGGGGCTTGAGCAGTACTTC. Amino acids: CASSKVLAGGLEQYF.

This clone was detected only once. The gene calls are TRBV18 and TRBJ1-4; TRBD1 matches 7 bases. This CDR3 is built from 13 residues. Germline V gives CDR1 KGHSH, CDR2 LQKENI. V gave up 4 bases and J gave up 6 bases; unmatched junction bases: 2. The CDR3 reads CASSRGGDEKLFF. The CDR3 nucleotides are TGTGCCAGCTCACGAGGGGGCGATGAAAAACTGTTTTTT.

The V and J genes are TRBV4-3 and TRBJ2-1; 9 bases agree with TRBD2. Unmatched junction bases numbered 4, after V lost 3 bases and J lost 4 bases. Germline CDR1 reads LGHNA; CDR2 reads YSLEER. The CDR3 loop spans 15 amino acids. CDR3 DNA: TGCGCCAGCAGCCAGGGCGGGGGGGCATACAATGAGCAGTTCTTC. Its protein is CASSQGGGAYNEQFF.

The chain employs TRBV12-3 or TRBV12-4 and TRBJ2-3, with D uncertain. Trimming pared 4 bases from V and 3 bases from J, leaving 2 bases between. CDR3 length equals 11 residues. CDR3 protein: CASSYTDTQYF. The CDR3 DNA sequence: TGTGCCAGCAGTTATACAGATACGCAGTATTTT.

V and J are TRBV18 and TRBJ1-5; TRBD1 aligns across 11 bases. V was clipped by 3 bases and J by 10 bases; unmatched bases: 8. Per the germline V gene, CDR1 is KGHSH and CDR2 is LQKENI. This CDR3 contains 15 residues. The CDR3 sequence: CASSPQGQGVEPQHF. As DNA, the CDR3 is TGTGCCAGCTCACCCCAGGGACAGGGGGTTGAACCCCAGCATTTT.

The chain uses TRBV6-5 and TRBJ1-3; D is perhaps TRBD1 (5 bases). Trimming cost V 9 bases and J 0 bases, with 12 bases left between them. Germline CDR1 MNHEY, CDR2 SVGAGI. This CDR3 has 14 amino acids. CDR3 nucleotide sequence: TGTGCCAGTCAACAGGAGAGCTCTGGAAACACCATATATTTT. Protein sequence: CASQQESSGNTIYF.